These 5 T cell receptor beta chains share one sample of origin, sequenced in a study of CXCR3 chemokines and chemotherapy response in bladder cancer. TCRdb reanalysed the PCR reads using MiXCR and keeps one entry per CDR3 protein. Found here are 2,000 to 2,500 distinct CDR3 sequences, about 17% of them singletons; the top ten hold 20% to 30%. This sample was taken from a patient whose treatment included neoadjuvant chemotherapy. These receptors were taken from a human donor with bladder cancer that responded to neoadjuvant chemotherapy.

This clonotype occurred once. The chain combines TRBV6-6 with TRBJ2-1, with 10 bases aligning to TRBD2. Trimming at V came to 5 bases and at J to 6 bases, leaving 4 bases not matched to a gene. There are 14 residues in the CDR3. Germline V gives CDR1 MNHNY, CDR2 SVGAGI (reference sequence). The CDR3 protein is CASSVAGGGNEQFF. CDR3 in DNA: TGTGCCAGCAGTGTAGCGGGGGGCGGCAATGAGCAGTTCTTC.

This clonotype is medium-sized by share. The chain has TRBV6-6 and TRBJ1-1; no clear D gene. V was trimmed by 2 bases and J by 3 bases, leaving 10 bases between them. Germline V gene lookup returns CDR1 MNHNY and CDR2 SVGAGI (reference sequence). The CDR3 runs 14 residues. Here the CDR3 DNA reads TGTGCCAGCAGTTACGGTTTGGCGGACACTGAAGCTTTCTTT. Translation: CASSYGLADTEAFF.

In its sample, this clonotype was seen many times. This sequence joins TRBV14 and TRBJ1-6; tentative D call: TRBD1 (6 bases). CDR3 size: 15 residues. Germline V gene lookup returns CDR1 SGHDN and CDR2 FVKESK. V was cut by 4 bases and J by 10 bases, with 17 bases left in between. The CDR3 DNA reads TGTGCCAGCAGCCTCCCGGGACTAAGGGGGTCACCCCTCCACTTT. Translation gives CASSLPGLRGSPLHF.

Within the sample, this clonotype is medium-sized. V and J are TRBV29-1 and TRBJ2-1; 7 positions agree with TRBD1. Germline trimming cut 6 bases from V and 0 bases from J; bases unmatched to any gene: 5. Per the germline V gene, CDR1 is SQVTM and CDR2 is ANQGSEA. This CDR3 spans 14 amino acids. The CDR3, as DNA: TGCAGCGTCGAGAGGGACAGCTCCTACAATGAGCAGTTCTTC. Amino acids: CSVERDSSYNEQFF.

This clonotype was counted a few times. The V and J genes are TRBV20-1 and TRBJ2-7; 14 bases align to TRBD2. Germline V gene lookup returns CDR1 DFQATT and CDR2 SNEGSKA (reference sequence). The CDR3 contains 13 residues. Trimming cost V 4 bases and J 7 bases; bases outside gene matches: 3. CDR3 in amino acids: CSAMGLAGVEQYF. CDR3 DNA: TGCAGTGCTATGGGACTAGCGGGGGTTGAGCAGTACTTC.